This TCR beta chain was recorded in a study of CD8+ T cells in alopecia areata (dated by TCRdb to the late 2010s). Background on the whole study: The treated patients took part in an open-label pilot trial in which moderate-to-severe alopecia areata was treated with oral tofacitinib at 5 to 10 mg twice daily. Tofacitinib was given for 6 to 18 months, followed by 6 months of follow-up off drug to assess delayed response and recurrence. In treated patients, disease severity was measured using the SALT score, which gives the percentage of scalp surface area affected. High-throughput TCRbeta sequencing was used to examine T cell clonal expansion in alopecia areata in both the C3H/HeJ mouse model and human patients. Scalp tissue and sorted CD4+ and CD8+ peripheral blood T cells from patchy and totalis/universalis alopecia areata patients and from healthy controls were covered by human TCRbeta sequencing. Tofacitinib-treated patients had biopsies at baseline and at 4 and 24 weeks of treatment, with a later scalp biopsy in several patients. Scalp clonality was compared among normal scalp (n=4), patchy alopecia areata scalp (n=8), and alopecia totalis/universalis scalp (n=8). RNA was obtained with the PAXgene miRNA kit for fixed scalp, the miRNeasy kit for PBMCs, and the RNeasy kit for mouse skin. immunoSEQ multiplex PCR using 35 Vbeta forward primers and 13 Jbeta reverse primers was used to amplify TCRbeta CDR3 regions. General findings and caveats noted by the study authors: During tofacitinib treatment, many expanded lesional clones stuck around in both scalp and blood, and this persistence may partly explain why relapse happens after treatment is stopped. Scalp clonality and the number of expanded CD8+ clones among the top 100 scalp clones were significantly decreased by tofacitinib. Compared with mice, TCR sequences shared between patients were less clear, possibly partly because of HLA diversity across the patient population. Compared with normal scalp, lesional scalp, particularly in alopecia totalis/universalis, had higher clonality and more expanded CD8+ clones, which suggests antigenic drive. Unlike mouse skin, where gammadelta T cells dominate, normal human skin contains resident alphabeta T cells that get sequenced too, which complicates analysis of the scalp TCR repertoire. Because the treated cohort was small and had only one nonresponder, larger studies are needed to examine links between baseline CD8+ expansion and response.

The sample's time point label is to be understood as: about four weeks on oral tofacitinib. Taken with the paper, the label for treatment or condition translates to: oral pan-JAK inhibitor, 5-10 mg twice daily. Lesional scalp punch biopsies and peripheral blood were collected from alopecia areata patients. PBMCs were isolated by density centrifugation and stained for CD3, CD4 and CD8, after which CD4+ and CD8+ T cells were sorted on a FACSAria. Relative to germline, V is missing 6 bases and J is missing 5 bases, with 4 bases of the junction outside any gene match. Measured from the cysteine to the phenylalanine, the CDR3 is 14 residues long. This entry keeps only the CDR3 DNA: 42 bases, framed from base 1. From the germline V gene, CDR1 is MNHEY and CDR2 is SVGAGI. With respect to this clone: No cognate antigen has been identified for it. No much larger clonotype is one base removed from it; base qualities were not supplied.

The library was generated by the immunoSEQ multiplex PCR assay. RNA was extracted from all samples and reverse transcribed into cDNA as template for TCR sequencing. First-strand cDNA was synthesized with SuperScript III using a 2:1 mix of oligo-dT and random hexamers. Amplification bias was assessed with a synthetic immune receptor repertoire, and residual bias was removed computationally. From the authors' description of their analysis: Raw reads were preprocessed for error removal, and CDR3 was defined according to IMGT conventions as running from the conserved cysteine to phenylalanine. Clonality was computed by normalizing Shannon entropy by log2 of the number of productive unique TCRs and subtracting the result from 1. Whether scalp clones were CD4 or CD8 was inferred by matching scalp TCRbeta sequences against CD4 and CD8 repertoires sorted from blood. TCRdb stores this immuneACCESS table with in-frame sequences only. Part of the clones is absent; in the studies checked, under half of the shortfall reflects unresolved V genes, and no reason is known for the rest. The D gene and trimming were derived from the DNA, and the V and J assignments and clone size from that table. The sample includes more than 200,000 clones, with about 64% observed a single time. The top ten clones comprise 4% to 5% of the sample.

The rearranged chain carries TRBV6-5 and TRBJ1-4; 9 of the junction bases match TRBD1. The sequence derives from a human donor with alopecia areata. Sequences were derived from CD4+ T cells sorted from blood, sampled at week 4, from a patient treated with tofacitinib. CDR3 protein: CASRSGTGNEKLFF. The base sequence is TGTGCCAGCAGGTCCGGGACAGGGAATGAAAAACTGTTTTTT.